This T cell receptor beta chain stems from a study of T cell responses to AZD1222 COVID-19 vaccine. Assay: immunoSEQ multiplex PCR; the TCRdb copy retains only in-frame clones and omits some. The sample consists of some 160,000 clones, almost 90% of them appearing once. The CDR3 spans 13 residues. Germline lookup yields CDR1 SGHNT and CDR2 YYREEE (reference sequence). The V gene end was trimmed by 4 bases and the J gene end by 1 base; junction bases not matched to a gene: 1. This chain links TRBV5-4 with TRBJ1-1; 7 bases fit TRBD1. This receptor was taken from an adult in good health. The source material was peripheral blood, sampled on day 0 of AZD1222 vaccination. The CDR3 DNA reads as TGTGCCAGCAGCGGACAGGCGAACACTGAAGCTTTCTTT. Protein product: CASSGQANTEAFF.